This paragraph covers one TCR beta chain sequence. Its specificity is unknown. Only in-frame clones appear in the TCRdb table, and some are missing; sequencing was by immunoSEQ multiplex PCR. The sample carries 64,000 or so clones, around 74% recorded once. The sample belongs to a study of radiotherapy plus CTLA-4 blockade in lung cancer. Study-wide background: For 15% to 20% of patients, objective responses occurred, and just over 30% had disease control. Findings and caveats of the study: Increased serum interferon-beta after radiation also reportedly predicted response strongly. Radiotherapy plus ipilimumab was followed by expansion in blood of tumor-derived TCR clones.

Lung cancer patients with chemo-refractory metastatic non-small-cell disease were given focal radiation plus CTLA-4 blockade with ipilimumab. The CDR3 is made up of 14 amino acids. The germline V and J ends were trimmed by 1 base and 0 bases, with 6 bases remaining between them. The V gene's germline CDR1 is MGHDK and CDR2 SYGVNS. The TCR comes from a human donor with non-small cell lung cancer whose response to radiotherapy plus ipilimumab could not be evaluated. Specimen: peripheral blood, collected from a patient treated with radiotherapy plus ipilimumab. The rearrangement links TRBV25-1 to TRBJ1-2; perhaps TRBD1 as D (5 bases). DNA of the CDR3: TGTGCCAGCAGTGAATGGGGGGCTAACTATGGCTACACCTTC. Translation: CASSEWGANYGYTF.